This T cell receptor (beta chain) emerged from a study of cytomegalovirus exposure and HLA in healthy donors. Looking at the study overall: A preliminary data release comprised approximately 85 million unique TCRs obtained from HLA-typed donors.

V shed 1 base and J shed 9 bases, with 10 bases lying between them. The V gene's germline CDR1 is MGHRA and CDR2 YSYEKL. The CDR3 is 13 residues long. PCR involved 60 Vbeta and 13 Jbeta primers. Generated by immunoSEQ multiplex PCR, the TCRdb table keeps only in-frame clones and is missing some. The data show 150,000 or so clones, with under 80% seen just once and about 2.1% held by the top ten. The sequencing input was PBMCs. The V gene is TRBV4-1, the J gene TRBJ2-1; D uncertain. The sequence was collected from a man between 25 and 39 years old in good health and CMV-seronegative. The CDR3 spells CASSQAAASEQFF. The CDR3 DNA is TGCGCCAGCAGCCAAGCGGCAGCTAGTGAGCAGTTCTTC.